This T cell receptor (beta chain) was sequenced during a study of T-cell memory formation after mild COVID-19. TCR alpha and TCR beta cDNA libraries with sample barcodes and UMIs came from 5'RACE using constant-segment primers. TCRdb reanalysed the 5' RACE reads using MiXCR and keeps one entry per CDR3 protein. The sample contains under 600,000 distinct CDR3 sequences, 20% to 25% of which appear only once. Many counts were recorded for this clonotype. CDR3 size: 11 residues. V lost 5 bases, J lost 6 bases, and 4 bases stayed unmatched. Germline loops: CDR1 SQVTM, CDR2 ANQGSEA. Sequenced sample: PBMCs or a T cell subset sorted from them (not recorded which). The receptor comes from an adult woman who had mild COVID-19 (a few samples of this study predate the infection). Cell type and time point are not known. The chain combines TRBV29-1 with TRBJ2-7; TRBD1 aligns across 7 bases. The DNA for the CDR3 is TGCAGCGTTTCCACAGGGGCCGAGCAGTACTTC. Its protein product is CSVSTGAEQYF.